This T cell receptor beta chain was captured in a study of cytomegalovirus exposure and HLA in healthy donors. Study as a whole: Previous work identified roughly 120 million unique TCR beta sequences from about 179 million T cells.

In regard to this clone: Its specificity is unknown.

Vbeta (60) and Jbeta (13) primers were used in the PCR. Assay: immunoSEQ multiplex PCR; the TCRdb copy retains only in-frame clones and omits some. The sample has roughly 150,000 clones, 9.7% seen once. V was trimmed by 11 bases and J by 5 bases, leaving 15 bases between them. CDR1 and CDR2 (germline): MDHEN, SYDVKM. The CDR3 extends over 12 amino acids. Findings and caveats of the study: As confirmed in vitro, three CMV-associated chains were specific for CMV antigens. Previous analysis showed most TCR beta V segments were productive about 90% or about 30% of the time.

The V and J genes are TRBV28 and TRBJ2-5; the D gene is possibly TRBD2 (6 bases). This TCR came from a man in his fifties or sixties in good health and CMV-seronegative. The sample comprised PBMCs. CDR3 in amino acids: CASSDLKETQYF. DNA for the CDR3: TGTGCCTCTAGCGATTTAAAGGAGACCCAGTACTTC.